These 4 T cell receptor beta chains came from one sample sequenced in a study of OX40 agonist ivuxolimab in advanced cancers. Using immunoSEQ multiplex PCR, the repertoire was profiled, and TCRdb retains in-frame clones only, with some absent. The sample holds 40,000 to 60,000 clones, about nine tenths seen once. The sample in question was CD4+ or CD8+ T cells sorted from blood, obtained in a trial of the OX40 agonist ivuxolimab. Every receptor here comes from an adult with an advanced solid tumor such as melanoma, head and neck, liver or kidney cancer.

This chain uses TRBV27 with TRBJ1-6; no firm D call. Per the germline V gene, CDR1 is MNHEY and CDR2 is SMNVEV (reference sequence). Between the trimmed V and J ends, which lost 2 bases and 3 bases, there was a span of 14 bases. The CDR3 consists of 17 residues. Here the CDR3 DNA reads TGTGCCAGCAGTTTAGAGGGAGGAGCTCGCTATAATTCACCCCTCCACTTT. Translating gives CASSLEGGARYNSPLHF.

This chain connects TRBV5-4 to TRBJ2-2; D is ambiguous. Looked up from germline, CDR1 is SGHNT and CDR2 is YYREEE (reference sequence). The CDR3 loop spans 14 amino acids. V was shortened by 0 bases and J by 5 bases, with 8 bases between the two germline ends. The CDR3 reads CASSLESVTGELFF. Here the CDR3 DNA reads TGTGCCAGCAGCTTGGAGTCGGTTACCGGGGAGCTGTTTTTT.

This clone was observed a handful of times. For the CDR3, the DNA is TGCGCCAGCAGCTTGGGACAGGGGGCAGAGACCCAGTACTTC. This sequence encodes CASSLGQGAETQYF. The chain has TRBV5-1 and TRBJ2-5, with 10 bases fitting TRBD1. There are 14 residues in the CDR3. Per germline, CDR1 SGHRS and CDR2 YFSETQ. V trimming: 0 bases; J trimming: 4 bases; junction bases outside the gene matches: 0.

The rearrangement uses TRBV2 and TRBJ1-5; 7 bases are a match to TRBD1. Trimming cost V 7 bases and J 7 bases; bases outside gene matches: 10. Germline CDR1 reads SNHLY; CDR2 reads FYNNEI. There are 14 residues in the CDR3. CDR3 residues: CASTRQGSTQPQHF. The CDR3 nucleotides read TGTGCCAGCACAAGACAGGGATCGACCCAGCCCCAGCATTTT.